Shown below are 13 T cell receptor beta chains from a single sample sequenced in a study of blood T cell repertoires in COVID-19 (TCRdb year 2020). Library construction relied on the immunoSEQ multiplex PCR assay. TCRdb's version of the immuneACCESS table is confined to in-frame rearrangements and falls short of the full clone set. An unresolved V gene accounts for under half of the shortfall where checked; the remainder is of unknown origin. The sample yields approximately 100,000 clones; roughly 71% were counted once. The top ten hold about 6% of the sample. Sequencing input: peripheral blood. Every receptor here comes from an elderly man with acute or convalescent COVID-19.

The chain is built from TRBV28 and TRBJ1-1; D gene uncertain. Germline V gene sequence: CDR1 MDHEN, CDR2 SYDVKM. V was shortened by 9 bases and J by 3 bases, with 11 bases between the two germline ends. The length of the CDR3 is 12 residues. The CDR3 DNA reads TGTGCCAGTCGTCTTCGGTACACTGAAGCTTTCTTT. This gives the protein CASRLRYTEAFF.

This clone was seen repeatedly, ten times or more. The V call is TRBV6-5, the J call TRBJ1-1; D is unresolved. Trimming took off 4 bases at V and 4 bases at J, with 13 bases between the two ends. Germline lookup yields CDR1 MNHEY and CDR2 SVGAGI. The CDR3 is 14 residues long. Here the CDR3 reads CASSSYLVGTEAFF. The CDR3, as DNA: TGTGCCAGCAGTTCCTACCTCGTCGGCACTGAAGCTTTCTTT.

J is TRBJ1-2 and V is TRBV28; 7 bases align to TRBD1. The germline V gene encodes CDR1 MDHEN and CDR2 SYDVKM. V was pared by 5 bases and J by 8 bases, with 8 bases of the junction left unmatched. There are 13 residues in the CDR3. The CDR3 region has the DNA TGTGCCAGCAGTGCCCCAGGGGGGTACGGCTACACCTTC. It translates to CASSAPGGYGYTF.

The chain recombines TRBV18 with TRBJ1-3; D gene ambiguous. Germline V CDR1 and CDR2: KGHSH, LQKENI. This CDR3 spans 14 amino acids. V was cut by 5 bases and J by 0 bases, with 8 bases left in between. CDR3 loop: CASSEQSSGNTIYF. CDR3 nucleotides: TGTGCCAGCTCAGAACAGAGCTCTGGAAACACCATATATTTT.

This clone was detected only once. The J gene is TRBJ2-1, the V gene TRBV6-6; TRBD2 agrees at 9 bases. The length of the CDR3 is 16 residues. Trimming cost V 5 bases and J 9 bases; bases outside gene matches: 14. Germline CDR1 MNHNY, CDR2 SVGAGI (reference sequence). This CDR3 is CASSGSLAGTRGEQFF. DNA for the CDR3: TGTGCCAGCAGTGGGAGTCTAGCGGGAACCCGGGGTGAGCAGTTCTTC.

The chain's CDR3 is CASSELGPTAEAFF. The DNA for the CDR3 is TGTGCCAGCAGCGAGCTGGGCCCGACAGCTGAAGCTTTCTTT. The genes are TRBV7-9 and TRBJ1-1; D may be TRBD1 (5 bases). This CDR3 is 14 amino acids long. In germline, CDR1 is SEHNR, CDR2 FQNEAQ (reference sequence). The V end lost 5 bases, the J end lost 6 bases, and 16 bases lay between the germline ends. Full variable domain (remainder filled in from reference TRBV7-9 and TRBJ1-1): DTGVSQNPRHKITKRGQNVTFRCDPISEHNRLYWYRQTLGQGPEFLTYFQNEAQLEKSRLLSDRFSAERPKGSFSTLEIQRTEQGDSAMYLCASSELGPTAEAFFGQGTRLTVV.

The genes are TRBV7-8 and TRBJ2-1, with 9 positions matching TRBD2. CDR3 length equals 15 residues. Germline V lookup: CDR1 SGHVS, CDR2 FQNEAQ. V lost 5 bases, J lost 6 bases, and 8 bases stayed unmatched. The DNA of the CDR3 is TGTGCCAGCAGCCCAGTAGCGGGAGTCCTCAATGAGCAGTTCTTC. This encodes CASSPVAGVLNEQFF.

V gene TRBV11-2 combines with J gene TRBJ1-4; D remains unclear. V was pared by 4 bases and J by 14 bases, with 20 bases between. CDR1 SGHAT and CDR2 FQNNGV come from the germline V gene. This CDR3 is 14 amino acids long. CDR3 DNA: TGTGCCAGCAGCTCCCCCTCCAGGCCGCGGGTCCTGTTTTTT. Its translation is CASSSPSRPRVLFF.

The chain combines TRBV30 with TRBJ2-1, with TRBD1 as a possible D gene (6 bases). Germline V gene data show CDR1 as GTSNPN and CDR2 as SVGIG (reference sequence). The CDR3 extends over 11 amino acids. V lost 2 bases and J 8 bases, leaving 7 bases between the germline ends. CDR3: CAWSNRDEQFF. The CDR3 DNA reads TGTGCCTGGAGTAACAGGGATGAGCAGTTCTTC.

The chain is built from TRBV5-1 and TRBJ2-3; unclear D gene. V lost 0 bases and J lost 5, with 10 bases in between. Germline V gene data show CDR1 as SGHRS and CDR2 as YFSETQ. The CDR3 runs to 14 residues. This CDR3 is CASSLGAGKDTQYF. CDR3 bases: TGCGCCAGCAGCTTGGGGGCCGGAAAAGATACGCAGTATTTT.

This clone was counted once. The V call is TRBV6-2 or TRBV6-3, the J call TRBJ2-1; D may be TRBD1 (5 bases). The CDR3 is made up of 11 amino acids. Germline assignment: CDR1 MNHEY and CDR2 SVGEGT. V was cut by 4 bases and J by 12 bases, with 10 bases left in between. This chain's CDR3 is CASSSWGLQFF. CDR3 bases: TGTGCCAGCAGTTCATGGGGCCTGCAGTTCTTC.

The gene calls are TRBV28 and TRBJ1-5; possible D gene TRBD1, 6 bases. Germline-derived CDR1 and CDR2 are MDHEN and SYDVKM. Trimming pared 2 bases from V and 3 bases from J, leaving 11 bases between. There are 15 residues in the CDR3. CDR3 amino acids: CASSLNTGHNQPQHF. CDR3 nucleotide sequence: TGTGCCAGCAGTTTAAATACAGGGCACAATCAGCCCCAGCATTTT.

The chain couples TRBV5-6 to TRBJ1-5; D remains ambiguous. V lost 0 bases, J lost 5 bases, and 9 bases lay in between. This CDR3 comprises 14 residues. Germline V gene data show CDR1 as SGHDT and CDR2 as YYEEEE. CDR3 loop: CASSLAPTYQPQHF. The DNA of the CDR3 is TGTGCCAGCAGCTTGGCGCCAACTTATCAGCCCCAGCATTTT. The full variable domain, rest sourced from reference TRBV5-6 and TRBJ1-5, is DAGVTQSPTHLIKTRGQQVTLRCSPKSGHDTVSWYQQALGQGPQFIFQYYEEEERQRGNFPDRFSGHQFPNYSSELNVNALLLGDSALYLCASSLAPTYQPQHFGDGTRLSIL.